A selection of T cell receptor beta chains follows, all from one sample in a study of cytomegalovirus exposure and HLA in healthy donors. The data were produced by immunoSEQ multiplex PCR, yet TCRdb's version contains in-frame clones alone and is incomplete. The repertoire has roughly 80,000 clones, 80% to 90% of them found once; the top ten carry around 1.9%. The sequenced sample consisted of PBMCs. These receptors came from a woman aged 30 to 39 in good health and CMV-seronegative. Each CDR3 is given with its conserved first and last residue.

J	V	CDR3
TRBJ1-6	TRBV14	CASSHATDSPLHF
TRBJ1-3	TRBV5-4	CASSGGSSGNTIYF
TRBJ1-1	TRBV28	CASSPGPGDTEAFF
TRBJ1-1	TRBV6-5	CASSQQQGGAEAFF
TRBJ2-2	TRBV30	CAWGLAGVRTGELFF
TRBJ1-6	TRBV19	CASSIHAGPEGSPLHF
TRBJ1-2	TRBV27	CASSLAAGLGYGYTF
TRBJ2-2	TRBV6-6	CASSSLSPGELFF
TRBJ1-1	TRBV5-1	CASSLDRPNTEAFF
TRBJ1-1	TRBV28	CASRPRTGARGGAFF
TRBJ2-5	TRBV18	CASSPMGPPQETQYF
TRBJ2-7	TRBV5-4	CASSLEGQGQEEQYF
TRBJ2-7	TRBV7-9	CASSIYGQGNEQYF
TRBJ1-5	TRBV5-1	CASSLGGTSNQPQHF
TRBJ1-4	TRBV2	CASSEGSGEKLFF
TRBJ1-1	TRBV7-2	CASSFQPGVVAEAFF
TRBJ2-2	TRBV5-1	CASSSWDTPGTGELFF
TRBJ2-7	TRBV16	CASSRPGGYEQYF
TRBJ1-4	TRBV21-1	CASSKNVWRSKEKLFF
TRBJ1-1	TRBV30	CAWSGRGRTEAFF
TRBJ2-3	TRBV5-1	CASSLAGINTDTQYF
TRBJ2-2	TRBV13	CASRRANTGELFF
TRBJ1-1	TRBV5-1	CASSLVSGAGTEAFF
TRBJ1-1	TRBV28	CASRGGDRFNTEAFF
TRBJ2-5	TRBV5-1	CASSLAGETQYF
TRBJ1-1	TRBV6-1	CASSGHQGRVEAFF
TRBJ2-5	TRBV29-1	CSDRNRGRGETQYF
TRBJ2-7	TRBV25-1	CASSGRGLGYEQYF
TRBJ2-3	TRBV5-6	CASSLLGADTQYF